The sequence of this TCR beta chain was determined in a study of beta chain features in type 1 diabetes. The wider study: The samples had 90 million to 130 million sorted cells examined in all.

Trimming removed 0 bases from V and 6 bases from J; junction bases left unmatched: 8. The CDR3 is made up of 16 amino acids. Germline lookup yields CDR1 SQVTM and CDR2 ANQGSEA. Since all of the isolated RNA was reverse transcribed, expressed TCRB transcripts were what got sequenced. Using immunoSEQ multiplex PCR, the repertoire was profiled, and TCRdb retains in-frame clones only, with some absent. Of 130,000 to 150,000 clones listed, about 10% were seen once; the top ten hold roughly 1.4%. V gene TRBV29-1 combines with J gene TRBJ2-3, with 11 bases identical to TRBD2. Source material: naive CD4+ T cells from blood. The receptor comes from a man aged 18 to 29 in good health. The CDR3 sequence is CSVEDRLAGGFDTQYF. The CDR3 DNA follows: TGCAGCGTTGAAGATCGGCTAGCGGGGGGATTTGATACGCAGTATTTT.